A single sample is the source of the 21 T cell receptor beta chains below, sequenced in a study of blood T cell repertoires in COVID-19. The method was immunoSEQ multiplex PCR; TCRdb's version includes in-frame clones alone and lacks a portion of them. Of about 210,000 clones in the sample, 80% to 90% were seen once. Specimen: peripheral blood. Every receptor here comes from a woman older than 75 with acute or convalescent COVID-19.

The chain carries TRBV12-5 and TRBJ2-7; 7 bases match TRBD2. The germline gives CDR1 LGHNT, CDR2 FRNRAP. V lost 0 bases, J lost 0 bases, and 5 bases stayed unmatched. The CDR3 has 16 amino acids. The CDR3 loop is CASGLVRGGGSYEQYF. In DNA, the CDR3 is TGTGCTAGTGGTTTGGTACGGGGCGGGGGCTCCTACGAGCAGTACTTC.

The CDR3 region has the DNA TGTGCCAGCAGCTCGCCGACTAGAACAGATACGCAGTATTTT. It specifies CASSSPTRTDTQYF. The chain employs TRBV5-4 and TRBJ2-3; possibly TRBD2 for D (6 bases). Trimming shortened V by 3 bases and J by 3 bases, and 11 bases separated the two germline ends. The CDR3 runs 14 residues. The germline V gene encodes CDR1 SGHNT and CDR2 YYREEE (reference sequence).

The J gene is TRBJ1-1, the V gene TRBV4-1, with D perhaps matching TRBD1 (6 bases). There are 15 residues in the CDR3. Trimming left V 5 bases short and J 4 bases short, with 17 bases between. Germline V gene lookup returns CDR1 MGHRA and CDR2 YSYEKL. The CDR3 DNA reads TGCGCCAGCAGCTCCAGACAGGCCCAGGGCACTGAAGCTTTCTTT. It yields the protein CASSSRQAQGTEAFF.

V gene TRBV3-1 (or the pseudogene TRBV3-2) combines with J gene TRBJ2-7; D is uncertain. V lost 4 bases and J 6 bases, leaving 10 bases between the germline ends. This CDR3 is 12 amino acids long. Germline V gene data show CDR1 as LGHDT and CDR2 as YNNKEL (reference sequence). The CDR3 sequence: CASSLAETEQYF. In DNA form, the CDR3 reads TGTGCCAGCAGCCTGGCAGAAACCGAGCAGTACTTC.

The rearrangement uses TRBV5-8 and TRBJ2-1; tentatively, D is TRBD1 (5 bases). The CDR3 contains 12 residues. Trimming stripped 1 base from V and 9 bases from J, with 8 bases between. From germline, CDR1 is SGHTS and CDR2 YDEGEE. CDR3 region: CASSLWGGEQFF. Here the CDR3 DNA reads TGTGCCAGCAGCTTGTGGGGCGGTGAGCAGTTCTTC.

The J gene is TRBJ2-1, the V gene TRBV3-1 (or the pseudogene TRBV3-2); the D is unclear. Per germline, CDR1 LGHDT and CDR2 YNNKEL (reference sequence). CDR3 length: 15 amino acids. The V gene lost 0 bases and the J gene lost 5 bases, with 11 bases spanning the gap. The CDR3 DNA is TGTGCCAGCAGCCAAGAGGTGAGGCAAAACAATGAGCAGTTCTTC. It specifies CASSQEVRQNNEQFF.

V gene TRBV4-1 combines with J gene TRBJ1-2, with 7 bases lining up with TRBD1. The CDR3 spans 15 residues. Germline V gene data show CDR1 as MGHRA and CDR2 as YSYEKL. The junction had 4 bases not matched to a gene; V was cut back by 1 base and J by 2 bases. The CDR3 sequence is CASSQAGTVNYGYTF. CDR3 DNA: TGCGCCAGCAGCCAAGCCGGGACAGTGAACTATGGCTACACCTTC.

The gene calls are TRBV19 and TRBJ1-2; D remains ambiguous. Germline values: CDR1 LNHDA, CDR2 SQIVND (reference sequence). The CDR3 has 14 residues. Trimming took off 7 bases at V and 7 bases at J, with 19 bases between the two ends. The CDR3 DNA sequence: TGTGCCAGTAACGGATTAGGTGGCGCGGTTGGCTACACCTTC. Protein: CASNGLGGAVGYTF.

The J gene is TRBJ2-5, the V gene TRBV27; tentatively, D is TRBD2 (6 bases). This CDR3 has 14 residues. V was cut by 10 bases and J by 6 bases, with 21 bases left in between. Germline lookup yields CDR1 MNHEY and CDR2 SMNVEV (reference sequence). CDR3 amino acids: CATQLTTSRKTQYF. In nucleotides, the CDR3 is TGTGCCACACAATTGACAACTAGCCGAAAGACCCAGTACTTC.

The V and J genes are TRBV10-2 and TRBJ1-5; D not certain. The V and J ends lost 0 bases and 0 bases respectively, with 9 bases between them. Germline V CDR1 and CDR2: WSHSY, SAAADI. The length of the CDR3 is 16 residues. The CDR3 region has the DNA TGCGCCAGCAGTGAGTCGTGGGCAAATAGCAATCAGCCCCAGCATTTT. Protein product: CASSESWANSNQPQHF.

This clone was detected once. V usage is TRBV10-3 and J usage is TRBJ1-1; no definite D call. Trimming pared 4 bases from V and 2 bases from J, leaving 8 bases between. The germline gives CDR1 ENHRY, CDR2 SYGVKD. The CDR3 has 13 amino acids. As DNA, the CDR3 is TGTGCCATCAGTGGAAACAGTAACACTGAAGCTTTCTTT. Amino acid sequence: CAISGNSNTEAFF.

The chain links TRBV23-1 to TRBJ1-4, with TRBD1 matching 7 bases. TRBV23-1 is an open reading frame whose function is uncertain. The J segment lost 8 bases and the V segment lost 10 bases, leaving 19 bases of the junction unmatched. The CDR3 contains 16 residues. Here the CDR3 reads CATMPGQSILGEKLFF. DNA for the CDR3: TGCGCCACGATGCCGGGACAGTCTATTCTTGGCGAAAAACTGTTTTTT.

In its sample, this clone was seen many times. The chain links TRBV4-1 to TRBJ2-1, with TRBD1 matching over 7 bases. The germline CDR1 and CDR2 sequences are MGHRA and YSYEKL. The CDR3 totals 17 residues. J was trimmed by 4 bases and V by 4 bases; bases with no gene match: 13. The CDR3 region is CASSPRPLGQAYNEQFF. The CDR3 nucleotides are TGCGCCAGCAGCCCGCGACCCCTAGGACAGGCGTACAATGAGCAGTTCTTC.

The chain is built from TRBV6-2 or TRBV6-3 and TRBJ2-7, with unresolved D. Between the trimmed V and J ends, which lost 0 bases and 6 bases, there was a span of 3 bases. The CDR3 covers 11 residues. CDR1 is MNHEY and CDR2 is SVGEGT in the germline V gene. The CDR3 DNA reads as TGTGCCAGCAGTTACTCGGCCGAGCAGTACTTC. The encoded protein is CASSYSAEQYF.

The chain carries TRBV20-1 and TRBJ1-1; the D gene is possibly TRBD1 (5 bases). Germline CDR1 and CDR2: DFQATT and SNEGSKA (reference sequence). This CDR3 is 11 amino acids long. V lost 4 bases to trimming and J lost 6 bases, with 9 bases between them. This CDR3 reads CSAIPGAEAFF. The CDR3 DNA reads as TGCAGTGCTATTCCGGGGGCTGAAGCTTTCTTT.

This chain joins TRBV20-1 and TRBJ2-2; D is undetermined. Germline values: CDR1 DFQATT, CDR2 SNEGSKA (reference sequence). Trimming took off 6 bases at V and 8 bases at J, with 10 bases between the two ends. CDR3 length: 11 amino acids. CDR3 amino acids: CSAFLRGELFF. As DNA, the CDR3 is TGCAGTGCCTTCCTAAGAGGGGAGCTGTTTTTT.

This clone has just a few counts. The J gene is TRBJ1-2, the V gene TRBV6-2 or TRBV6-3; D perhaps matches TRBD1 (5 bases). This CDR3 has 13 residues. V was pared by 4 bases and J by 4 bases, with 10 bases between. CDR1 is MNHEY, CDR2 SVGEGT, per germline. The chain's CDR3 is CASSWTWVYGYTF. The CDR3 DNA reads TGTGCCAGCAGTTGGACATGGGTCTATGGCTACACCTTC.

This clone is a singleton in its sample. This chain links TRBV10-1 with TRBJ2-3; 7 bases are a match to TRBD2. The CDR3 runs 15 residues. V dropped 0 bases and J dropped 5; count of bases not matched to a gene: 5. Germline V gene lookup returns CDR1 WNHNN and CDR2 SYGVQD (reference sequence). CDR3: CASSESGTKLDTQYF. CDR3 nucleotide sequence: TGCGCCAGCAGTGAGTCGGGGACTAAGCTAGATACGCAGTATTTT.

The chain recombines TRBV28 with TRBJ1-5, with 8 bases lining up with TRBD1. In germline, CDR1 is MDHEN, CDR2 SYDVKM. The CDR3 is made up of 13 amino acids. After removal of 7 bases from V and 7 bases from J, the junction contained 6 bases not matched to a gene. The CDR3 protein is CASITGGGQPQHF. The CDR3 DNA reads TGTGCCAGCATCACAGGGGGTGGACAGCCCCAGCATTTT.

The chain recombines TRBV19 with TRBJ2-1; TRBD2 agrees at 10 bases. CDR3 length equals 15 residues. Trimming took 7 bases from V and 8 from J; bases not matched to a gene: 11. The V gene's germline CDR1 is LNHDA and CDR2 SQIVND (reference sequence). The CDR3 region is CASTTNSGTSDEQFF. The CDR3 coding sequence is TGTGCCAGTACCACTAATAGCGGGACTAGCGATGAGCAGTTCTTC.

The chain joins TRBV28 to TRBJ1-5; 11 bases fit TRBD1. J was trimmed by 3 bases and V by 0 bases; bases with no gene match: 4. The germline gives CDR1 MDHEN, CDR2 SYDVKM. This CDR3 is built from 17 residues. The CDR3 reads CASSLWGQGVYNQPQHF. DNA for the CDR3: TGTGCCAGCAGTTTATGGGGACAGGGGGTCTACAATCAGCCCCAGCATTTT.